The 18 T cell receptor beta chains below come from one sample, sequenced in a study of blood T cell repertoires in COVID-19. Sequencing used immunoSEQ multiplex PCR; TCRdb keeps in-frame clones, though not all of them. The table has about 68,000 clones, 60% to 80% seen once. Sequenced input: peripheral blood. These receptors came from a human donor in a cohort sampled during active COVID-19.

The V and J genes are TRBV25-1 and TRBJ1-3; D is unclear. Germline lookup yields CDR1 MGHDK and CDR2 SYGVNS. Trimming took 2 bases from V and 0 from J, leaving 11 bases between them. This CDR3 has 16 amino acids. The CDR3 sequence: CASSEPGTASGNTIYF. CDR3 DNA sequence: TGTGCCAGCAGTGAACCCGGCACAGCCTCTGGAAACACCATATATTTT.

The J gene is TRBJ2-7, the V gene TRBV4-3; D is uncertain. Trimming shortened V by 0 bases and J by 2 bases, and 8 bases separated the two germline ends. CDR3 length: 14 residues. Germline V lookup: CDR1 LGHNA, CDR2 YSLEER. CDR3 region: CASSQDPRTYEQYF. In DNA, the CDR3 is TGCGCCAGCAGCCAAGATCCGAGGACCTACGAGCAGTACTTC.

J is TRBJ1-1 and V is TRBV19, with a weak D call TRBD1 (5 bases). Germline loops: CDR1 LNHDA, CDR2 SQIVND (reference sequence). The ends were cut back, 5 bases at V and 6 bases at J, with 19 bases in the middle. The CDR3 loop spans 15 amino acids. In DNA form, the CDR3 reads TGTGCCAGTAGTTCGCCCGCGGGGACGGGTCCTGAAGCTTTCTTT. As protein: CASSSPAGTGPEAFF.

V is TRBV4-1 and J is TRBJ2-1, with TRBD2 matching 14 bases. The CDR3 runs to 18 residues. With 2 bases clipped from V and 6 bases from J, the junction kept 9 bases outside the gene matches. Germline CDR1 is MGHRA and CDR2 is YSYEKL. DNA for the CDR3: TGCGCCAGCAGCCAATTTTATGGGACTAGCGGGAGTCGCAATGAGCAGTTCTTC. Translating gives CASSQFYGTSGSRNEQFF.

In its sample, this clone was seen once. V and J are TRBV28 and TRBJ1-5; TRBD1 is a possible D gene (6 bases). Looked up from germline, CDR1 is MDHEN and CDR2 is SYDVKM. V was cut by 7 bases and J by 9 bases, with 25 bases left in between. The CDR3 spans 16 residues. The DNA for the CDR3 is TGTGCCAGCATAGTTGCGGGGGGGCCCCGCTTAGCGCCCCAGCATTTT. Translated: CASIVAGGPRLAPQHF.

Only a few counts were recorded for this clone. This chain links TRBV7-8 with TRBJ2-7, with 10 nucleotides matching TRBD1. CDR1 and CDR2 (germline): SGHVS, FQNEAQ. This CDR3 region has 17 residues. V lost 5 bases to trimming and J lost 1 base; unmatched junction nucleotides: 11. The CDR3 loop reads CASSQSPGQGRSYEQYV. DNA for the CDR3: TGTGCCAGCAGCCAAAGCCCGGGACAGGGGAGATCCTACGAGCAGTACGTC.

CDR3 sequence reads: CASSSDRGPNTEAFF. The CDR3 DNA reads TGTGCCAGCAGCTCGGACAGGGGGCCGAACACTGAAGCTTTCTTT. This chain joins TRBV5-4 and TRBJ1-1; 11 nucleotides agree with TRBD1. With V trimmed by 3 bases and J by 1 base, 2 bases remained unmatched. Germline loops: CDR1 SGHNT, CDR2 YYREEE (reference sequence). The CDR3 extends over 15 amino acids.

This CDR3 reads CASRLRDRGEKLFF. DNA of the CDR3: TGTGCCAGCAGGCTCAGGGACAGAGGAGAAAAACTGTTTTTT. The V gene is TRBV2, the J gene TRBJ1-4, with 7 bases that match TRBD1. The germline CDR1 and CDR2 sequences are SNHLY and FYNNEI. V shed 6 bases, J shed 8 bases, and the junction held 9 bases outside the gene matches. The length of the CDR3 is 14 residues.

This clone has a single count. The chain recombines TRBV28 with TRBJ2-2; TRBD1 agrees at 8 bases. Germline CDR1 reads MDHEN; CDR2 reads SYDVKM. Trimming at V came to 6 bases and at J to 3 bases, leaving 9 bases not matched to a gene. The CDR3 length is 16 residues. The CDR3 loop is CASRQPGTGDTGELFF. The DNA of the CDR3 is TGTGCCAGCAGACAACCGGGGACAGGTGACACCGGGGAGCTGTTTTTT.

This chain connects TRBV28 to TRBJ2-5; 9 bases match TRBD1. Trimming removed 7 bases from V and 5 bases from J; junction bases left unmatched: 8. Germline V gene sequence: CDR1 MDHEN, CDR2 SYDVKM. CDR3 size: 14 residues. CDR3 in DNA: TGTGCCAGCACCCTGACAGGGGGGCGGGAGACCCAGTACTTC. It is translated as CASTLTGGRETQYF.

The V gene is TRBV9, the J gene TRBJ1-2; D uncertain. The V gene's germline CDR1 is SGDLS and CDR2 YYNGEE. This CDR3 region has 14 residues. Deletions cut 0 bases from V and 0 bases from J, with 6 bases between. The CDR3 sequence is CASSVGDTNYGYTF. The CDR3 DNA follows: TGTGCCAGCAGCGTAGGCGACACTAACTATGGCTACACCTTC.

This clone was detected only a few times. The chain links TRBV5-4 to TRBJ2-3; D possibly corresponds to TRBD1 (6 bases). The ends were cut back, 3 bases at V and 1 base at J, with 9 bases in the middle. The length of the CDR3 is 14 residues. Germline V lookup: CDR1 SGHNT, CDR2 YYREEE (reference sequence). CDR3 loop: CASSSRTGTDTQYF. The CDR3 DNA sequence: TGTGCCAGCAGCTCCCGGACAGGCACAGATACGCAGTATTTT.

This clone was observed a handful of times. The chain uses TRBV6-5 and TRBJ2-2, with D tentatively TRBD1 (6 bases). Germline V gene data show CDR1 as MNHEY and CDR2 as SVGAGI. This CDR3 spans 15 amino acids. V gave up 0 bases and J gave up 3 bases, with 8 bases separating them. The CDR3 DNA follows: TGTGCCAGCAGTTACTCAACAGGGTACACCGGGGAGCTGTTTTTT. This sequence encodes CASSYSTGYTGELFF.

This sequence joins TRBV28 and TRBJ2-6; TRBD1 aligns across 7 bases. Trimming removed 6 bases from V and 4 bases from J; junction bases left unmatched: 6. The CDR3 covers 15 residues. Germline V CDR1 and CDR2: MDHEN, SYDVKM. The CDR3 DNA reads TGTGCCAGCAGCACTACAGGGGCCGGGGCCAACGTCCTGACTTTC. It translates to CASSTTGAGANVLTF.

This clone was found once. The rearrangement uses TRBV19 and TRBJ2-7; no definite D call. This CDR3 has 14 residues. CDR1 and CDR2 (germline): LNHDA, SQIVND (reference sequence). V lost 3 bases and J 0 bases, leaving 9 bases between the germline ends. The CDR3 DNA sequence: TGTGCCAGTAGTATTGAGCTCGACTCCTACGAGCAGTACTTC. This translates into CASSIELDSYEQYF. Using reference TRBV19 and TRBJ2-7 for the parts outside the CDR3, the full variable domain is DGGITQSPKYLFRKEGQNVTLSCEQNLNHDAMYWYRQDPGQGLRLIYYSQIVNDFQKGDIAEGYSVSREKKESFPLTVTSAQKNPTAFYLCASSIELDSYEQYFGPGTRLTVT.

The chain has TRBV5-1 and TRBJ2-7; 9 nucleotides line up with TRBD1. Germline loops: CDR1 SGHRS, CDR2 YFSETQ. The V and J ends lost 0 bases and 0 bases, in that order; junction bases with no gene match: 1. The CDR3 is 15 residues long. The CDR3 sequence is CASSLVTGGSYEQYF. The CDR3 DNA sequence: TGCGCCAGCAGCTTGGTGACAGGGGGCTCCTACGAGCAGTACTTC. Using reference TRBV5-1 and TRBJ2-7 for the parts outside the CDR3, the full variable domain is KAGVTQTPRYLIKTRGQQVTLSCSPISGHRSVSWYQQTPGQGLQFLFEYFSETQRNKGNFPGRFSGRQFSNSRSEMNVSTLELGDSALYLCASSLVTGGSYEQYFGPGTRLTVT.

The sample holds one count of this clone. The rearrangement links TRBV9 to TRBJ1-1; 9 bases fit TRBD1. This CDR3 is 16 amino acids long. The junction had 9 bases not matched to a gene; V was cut back by 3 bases and J by 3 bases. Germline assignment: CDR1 SGDLS and CDR2 YYNGEE. CDR3 loop: CASSGRDRAPHTEAFF. The CDR3 coding sequence is TGTGCCAGCAGCGGACGGGACAGGGCACCGCACACTGAAGCTTTCTTT.

The V and J genes are TRBV12-3 or TRBV12-4 and TRBJ2-3; maybe TRBD2 (5 bases). The CDR3 consists of 11 residues. V was shortened by 5 bases and J by 8 bases, with 8 bases between the two germline ends. CDR3 residues: CASSPLATQYF. The CDR3 bases are TGTGCCAGCAGTCCCCTAGCTACGCAGTATTTT.